Listed here are 30 T cell receptor beta chains from one sample, sequenced in a study of T cell repertoires in cytomegalovirus infection. TCRdb re-analysed the reads in MiXCR, keeping a single row per CDR3 protein. The repertoire holds 400,000 or so distinct CDR3 sequences, with 15% to 20% as singletons. The sequenced material came from PBMCs. Every receptor here comes from a human donor in good health (CMV status not recorded). Some clones in this sample may be carry-over from other donors' samples.

This clonotype was seen a handful of times. The chain employs TRBV5-1 and TRBJ2-1; weak D call: TRBD2 (6 bases). The V end lost 2 bases, the J end lost 0 bases, and 15 bases lay between the germline ends. The CDR3 is 17 residues long. CDR1 SGHRS and CDR2 YFSETQ come from the germline V gene. The CDR3 here is CASSFFGGSFSYNEQFF. The CDR3 DNA sequence: TGCGCCAGCAGCTTCTTTGGGGGGTCCTTCTCCTACAATGAGCAGTTCTTC.

The chain couples TRBV6-2 or TRBV6-3 to TRBJ1-1; D is uncertain. Germline V gene sequence: CDR1 MNHEY, CDR2 SVGEGT. The V end was cut by 4 bases, the J end by 3 bases, with 18 bases between. The CDR3 loop spans 16 amino acids. CDR3: CASSFDPPILYTEAFF. CDR3 sequence (DNA): TGTGCCAGCAGTTTCGACCCCCCCATCCTTTACACTGAAGCTTTCTTT.

The sample holds one count of this clonotype. At one of its ends the junction is not consistent with the germline gene, which may arise from a read error. The gene calls are TRBV7-6 and TRBJ2-1, with D unclear. Germline CDR1 SGHVS, CDR2 FNYEAQ. The CDR3 sequence is 13 residues long. The DNA for the CDR3 is TGTGCCAGCAGCTTAGGTGAGAACAATGAGCATTTCTTC. Translation gives CASSLGENNEHFF.

The V and J genes are TRBV7-2 and TRBJ2-3; unclear D gene. This CDR3 spans 13 amino acids. Trimming left V 5 bases short and J 4 bases short, with 10 bases between. Germline CDR1 and CDR2: SGHTA and FQGNSA. DNA for the CDR3: TGTGCCAGCAGCCCTTCGGCGGCAGATACGCAGTATTTT. Residues: CASSPSAADTQYF.

This clonotype was seen more than once but under ten times. The chain links TRBV4-3 to TRBJ1-5; D not resolved. V was shortened by 4 bases and J by 4 bases, with 11 bases between the two germline ends. The CDR3 is 14 amino acids. The germline CDR1 and CDR2 sequences are LGHNA and YSLEER. The chain's CDR3 is CASSRSTGNQPQHF. Written as DNA, the CDR3 is TGCGCCAGCAGCCGTTCTACGGGGAATCAGCCCCAGCATTTT.

This clonotype has a count of ten or more. The rearrangement uses TRBV28 and TRBJ1-1; TRBD1 aligns across 9 bases. There are 15 residues in the CDR3. The V and J ends lost 5 bases and 1 base, in that order; junction bases with no gene match: 5. Germline V lookup: CDR1 MDHEN, CDR2 SYDVKM. The CDR3 protein is CASSGLGQGNTEAFF. In nucleotides, the CDR3 is TGTGCCAGCAGTGGATTGGGACAGGGGAACACTGAAGCTTTCTTT.

V and J are TRBV29-1 and TRBJ1-3; TRBD1 agrees at 7 bases. This CDR3 has 13 residues. CDR1 is SQVTM, CDR2 ANQGSEA, per germline. V was pared by 4 bases and J by 8 bases, with 8 bases of the junction left unmatched. The CDR3 coding sequence is TGCAGCGTTGGAACAGGGGATAAGGACACCATATATTTT. Amino acids: CSVGTGDKDTIYF.

In this sample, this clonotype turned up many times. The chain combines TRBV6-2 or TRBV6-3 with TRBJ1-5; 9 nucleotides match TRBD1. The CDR3 is 15 residues long. Germline V gives CDR1 MNHEY, CDR2 SVGEGT. V gave up 6 bases and J gave up 3 bases; unmatched junction bases: 6. The CDR3 is CASRAGQGINQPQHF. The CDR3 DNA reads as TGTGCCAGCAGGGCCGGACAGGGGATCAATCAGCCCCAGCATTTT.

This clonotype was recorded a few times. The J gene is TRBJ1-1, the V gene TRBV29-1, with TRBD1 matching 10 bases. V gave up 0 bases and J gave up 1 base; unmatched junction bases: 11. The germline V gene has CDR1 SQVTM and CDR2 ANQGSEA. The CDR3 covers 18 residues. This CDR3 reads CSVEDPGQGFPWNTEAFF. DNA for the CDR3: TGCAGCGTTGAAGATCCGGGACAGGGGTTTCCATGGAACACTGAAGCTTTCTTT.

This clonotype was counted only a few times. The chain couples TRBV20-1 to TRBJ2-1; the D gene is possibly TRBD1 (6 bases). Trimming removed 3 bases at V and 6 bases at J, with 15 bases between. Germline CDR1 and CDR2: DFQATT and SNEGSKA (reference sequence). The CDR3 covers 14 residues. Here the CDR3 reads CSARAGDKSNEQFF. The CDR3 region has the DNA TGCAGTGCTAGGGCCGGGGACAAATCCAATGAGCAGTTCTTC.

CDR3 coding DNA: TGTGCCAGCAGCGACTGGCAGAACATTCAGTACTTC. This sequence encodes CASSDWQNIQYF. The chain has TRBV9 and TRBJ2-4; no clear D gene. V gave up 3 bases and J gave up 7 bases, with 8 bases separating them. The CDR3 is 12 amino acids. Germline-derived CDR1 and CDR2 are SGDLS and YYNGEE.

The chain uses TRBV29-1 and TRBJ2-1, with 7 positions matching TRBD1. V lost 7 bases and J lost 9; bases outside the gene matches: 9. Germline V CDR1 and CDR2: SQVTM, ANQGSEA. CDR3 length: 12 amino acids. CDR3 DNA: TGCAGCGCCACGACAGGGTCAAGTGAGCAGTTCTTC. Translated, it gives CSATTGSSEQFF.

The chain uses TRBV19 and TRBJ2-3; 7 nucleotides agree with TRBD2. This CDR3 has 16 residues. Unmatched junction bases numbered 9, after V lost 6 bases and J lost 0 bases. Germline CDR1 is LNHDA and CDR2 is SQIVND (reference sequence). This CDR3 reads CASRPTSDPSTDTQYF. DNA of the CDR3: TGTGCCAGTAGACCTACTAGCGACCCTAGCACAGATACGCAGTATTTT.

The chain carries TRBV10-3 and TRBJ1-2; D gene uncertain. The CDR3 contains 13 residues. Germline values: CDR1 ENHRY, CDR2 SYGVKD. The V gene lost 6 bases and the J gene lost 2 bases, with 10 bases spanning the gap. The CDR3 loop is CAIRITENYGYTF. DNA of the CDR3: TGTGCCATCAGAATCACGGAGAACTATGGCTACACCTTC.

This chain uses TRBV19 with TRBJ2-2, with D hard to call. The CDR3 is 13 amino acids. The V end lost 3 bases, the J end lost 4 bases, and 6 bases lay between the germline ends. In germline, CDR1 is LNHDA, CDR2 SQIVND (reference sequence). DNA for the CDR3: TGTGCCAGTAGTATCCAATTCACCGGGGAGCTGTTTTTT. Translating gives CASSIQFTGELFF.

This chain's CDR3 is CASSNRNGGRREMGYTF. The CDR3 DNA reads TGCGCCAGCAGTAACAGAAACGGCGGTCGTCGGGAGATGGGCTACACCTTC. The chain combines TRBV4-3 with TRBJ1-2; D unclear. CDR1 is LGHNA and CDR2 is YSLEER in the germline V gene. The CDR3 has 17 residues. V gave up 6 bases and J gave up 8 bases, with 28 bases separating them.

This clonotype appeared once. The rearrangement joins TRBV7-2 to TRBJ2-7; D is ambiguous. Germline-derived CDR1 and CDR2 are SGHTA and FQGNSA. The ends were cut back, 3 bases at V and 3 bases at J, with 9 bases in the middle. The CDR3 is 13 amino acids. The CDR3 region has the DNA TGTGCCAGCAGCTTGGAGTTAGTCTACGAGCAGTACTTC. Amino acids: CASSLELVYEQYF. The whole variable domain, remainder taken from reference TRBV7-2 and TRBJ2-7, is GAGVSQSPSNKVTEKGKDVELRCDPISGHTALYWYRQSLGQGLEFLIYFQGNSAPDKSGLPSDRFSAERTGGSVSTLTIQRTQQEDSAVYLCASSLELVYEQYFGPGTRLTVT.

The rearrangement uses TRBV7-8 and TRBJ2-2; D not certain. This CDR3 region has 14 residues. CDR1 is SGHVS and CDR2 is FQNEAQ in the germline V gene. V was trimmed by 3 bases and J by 5 bases, leaving 10 bases between them. The DNA of the CDR3 is TGTGCCAGCAGCTTCAAGCGAGGAACCGGGGAGCTGTTTTTT. Its protein is CASSFKRGTGELFF.

Ten or more counts support this clonotype. This chain connects TRBV7-2 to TRBJ2-1, with D uncertain. Germline V gene data show CDR1 as SGHTA and CDR2 as FQGNSA. V was pared by 3 bases and J by 10 bases, with 7 bases between. There are 11 residues in the CDR3. DNA for the CDR3: TGTGCCAGCAGCTTTATGAGAGAGCAGTTCTTC. Translation gives CASSFMREQFF.

This clonotype was recorded at least ten times. The chain links TRBV6-1 to TRBJ2-1; D ambiguous. The CDR3 totals 15 residues. Deletions cut 6 bases from V and 5 bases from J, with 17 bases between. Germline V gene data show CDR1 as MNHNS and CDR2 as SASEGT. Here the CDR3 DNA reads TGTGCCAGCAGCTCCCGGGTCTACCAAGACAATGAGCAGTTCTTC. The encoded protein is CASSSRVYQDNEQFF.

This clonotype was counted between two and nine times. CDR3 sequence (DNA): TGTGCCAGCAGCTTAGGGCTCGTGTATCAGCCCCAGCATTTT. As protein: CASSLGLVYQPQHF. The chain is built from TRBV7-8 and TRBJ1-5; unclear D gene. The germline V gene encodes CDR1 SGHVS and CDR2 FQNEAQ. The CDR3 extends over 14 amino acids. V was trimmed by 1 base and J by 5 bases, leaving 9 bases between them.

V usage is TRBV6-5 and J usage is TRBJ2-2; D is possibly TRBD1 (6 bases). Germline CDR1 reads MNHEY; CDR2 reads SVGAGI. This CDR3 comprises 16 residues. The V end lost 0 bases, the J end lost 1 base, and 9 bases lay between the germline ends. CDR3: CASSYSSRGNTGELFF. The CDR3 nucleotides are TGTGCCAGCAGTTACTCAAGCAGGGGGAACACCGGGGAGCTGTTTTTT.

In its sample, this clonotype was seen a few times. This chain joins TRBV6-2 or TRBV6-3 and TRBJ2-6; no firm D call. The CDR3 consists of 15 residues. Trimming cost V 6 bases and J 0 bases, with 9 bases left between them. The V gene's germline CDR1 is MNHEY and CDR2 SVGEGT. The CDR3 here is CASSRPTSGANVLTF. CDR3 in DNA: TGTGCCAGCAGCCGCCCGACCTCTGGGGCCAACGTCCTGACTTTC.

The rearrangement joins TRBV4-1 to TRBJ2-5; D possibly corresponds to TRBD2 (5 bases). V lost 0 bases and J lost 2, with 7 bases in between. CDR1 is MGHRA and CDR2 is YSYEKL in the germline V gene. This CDR3 contains 14 residues. The CDR3 nucleotides read TGCGCCAGCAGCCAAGACGGGATACAAGAGACCCAGTACTTC. It is translated as CASSQDGIQETQYF.

The table lists this clonotype with many counts. The chain is built from TRBV6-1 and TRBJ1-2; D not resolved. CDR3 length equals 15 residues. Germline V gives CDR1 MNHNS, CDR2 SASEGT. V was pared by 5 bases and J by 3 bases, with 16 bases between. DNA for the CDR3: TGTGCCAGCAGTTTTGACACCTCATCCCACTATGGCTACACCTTC. Its protein is CASSFDTSSHYGYTF.

This clonotype was picked up a small number of times. This chain connects TRBV29-1 to TRBJ1-1; no reliable D call. CDR1 SQVTM and CDR2 ANQGSEA come from the germline V gene. Trimming pared 4 bases from V and 7 bases from J, leaving 10 bases between. The CDR3 runs 11 residues. CDR3 DNA sequence: TGCAGCGTTGGTAACACCCATGAAGCTTTCTTT. Translating gives CSVGNTHEAFF.

The rearrangement joins TRBV5-6 to TRBJ2-3, with D unresolved. V shed 0 bases and J shed 0 bases, with 11 bases lying between them. In germline, CDR1 is SGHDT, CDR2 YYEEEE. CDR3 length: 16 residues. The CDR3 DNA follows: TGTGCCAGCAGCTTGGCCTCCTTCTATAGCACAGATACGCAGTATTTT. This codes for CASSLASFYSTDTQYF.

The chain employs TRBV27 and TRBJ2-1; D may be TRBD1 (6 bases). V dropped 1 base and J dropped 0 bases, with 22 bases sitting between them. Germline assignment: CDR1 MNHEY and CDR2 SMNVEV (reference sequence). This CDR3 region has 20 residues. CDR3 nucleotide sequence: TGTGCCAGCAGTTTATTTTTCCAGGCGGGCCAGGGGTACTCCTACAATGAGCAGTTCTTC. This translates into CASSLFFQAGQGYSYNEQFF.

The V gene is TRBV20-1, the J gene TRBJ1-6; 7 nucleotides agree with TRBD1. The CDR3 is 15 residues long. Germline V gene sequence: CDR1 DFQATT, CDR2 SNEGSKA (reference sequence). Germline trimming cut 6 bases from V and 6 bases from J; bases unmatched to any gene: 11. CDR3 in amino acids: CSATKGAVSNSPLHF. The CDR3 nucleotides are TGCAGTGCGACTAAGGGGGCAGTTTCTAATTCACCCCTCCACTTT.

The chain joins TRBV12-3 or TRBV12-4 to TRBJ1-5; no reliable D call. Trimming left V 1 base short and J 9 bases short, with 10 bases between. The CDR3 totals 13 residues. CDR3 loop: CASSLERPRPQHF. In DNA, the CDR3 is TGTGCCAGCAGTTTAGAACGGCCTCGGCCCCAGCATTTT.